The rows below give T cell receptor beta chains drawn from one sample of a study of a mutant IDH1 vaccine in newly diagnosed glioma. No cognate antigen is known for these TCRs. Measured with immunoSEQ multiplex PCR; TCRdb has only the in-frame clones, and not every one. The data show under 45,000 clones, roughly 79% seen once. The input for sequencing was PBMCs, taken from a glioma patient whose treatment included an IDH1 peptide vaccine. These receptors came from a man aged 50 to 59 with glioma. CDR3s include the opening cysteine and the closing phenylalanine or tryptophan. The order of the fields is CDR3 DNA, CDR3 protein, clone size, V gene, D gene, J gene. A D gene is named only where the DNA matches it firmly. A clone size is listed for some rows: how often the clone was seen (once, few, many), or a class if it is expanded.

TGCAGCGTTGAGCTCCGACAGGGGACGCAGTATTTT | CSVELRQGTQYF | . | TRBV29-1 | TRBD1 | TRBJ2-3
TGTGCCACCAGCAGAGATCGTGGGGCTGGAAACACCATATATTTT | CATSRDRGAGNTIYF | . | TRBV15 | . | TRBJ1-3
TGTGCCAGCAGTGAAGGGGAAGTCTACTCCTACTCCTACAATGAGCAGTTCTTC | CASSEGEVYSYSYNEQFF | . | TRBV6-1 | . | TRBJ2-1
TGTGCCAGTAGTATAAGGGGAACAACAGGTAGCTCCTACGAGCAGTACTTC | CASSIRGTTGSSYEQYF | few | TRBV19 | . | TRBJ2-7
TGTGCCAGCAGTCAAACCCGACTAGCGGCCTCCTACGAGCAGTACTTC | CASSQTRLAASYEQYF | . | TRBV2 | TRBD2 | TRBJ2-7
TGTGCCAGCAGCCAAATGCGCAATCAGCCCCAGCATTTT | CASSQMRNQPQHF | . | TRBV14 | . | TRBJ1-5
TGTGCCAGCAGTCCCGGGAGACAGGGGGTGGGTGGCTACACCTTC | CASSPGRQGVGGYTF | few | TRBV27 | TRBD1 | TRBJ1-2
TGTGCCAGCAGCTTGGCCACCGCCATATATTTT | CASSLATAIYF | . | TRBV5-5 | . | TRBJ1-3
TGTGCCAGCAGCGTTAATGCAGCGGCGAACACCGGGGAGCTGTTTTTT | CASSVNAAANTGELFF | few | TRBV9 | . | TRBJ2-2
TGTGCCAGTTGGGACGGGGCCCATTGGGGCACCGGGGAGCTGTTTTTT | CASWDGAHWGTGELFF | . | TRBV19 | . | TRBJ2-2
TGTGCCAGCAGCTTAGGCGGGTTGGCTTTCTTT | CASSLGGLAFF | . | TRBV11-2 | . | TRBJ1-1
TGTGCCAGCCAGACAGGGGCCCGTGAAAAACTGTTTTTT | CASQTGAREKLFF | . | TRBV2 | TRBD1 | TRBJ1-4
TGTGCCAGCAGTCTGACAACCGCCCTTAACTATGGCTACACCTTC | CASSLTTALNYGYTF | . | TRBV27 | . | TRBJ1-2
TGTGCCAGCAGTGAAGCGGTAGCGGACCCTTTTTATGGCTACACCTTC | CASSEAVADPFYGYTF | . | TRBV6-1 | . | TRBJ1-2
TGTGCCTGGAGGGGGGACAGGGGAAGTGATGGCTACACCTTC | CAWRGDRGSDGYTF | . | TRBV30 | TRBD1 | TRBJ1-2
TGCAGCGCCTGTCGGTCGCTGGAAGAGACCCAGTACTTC | CSACRSLEETQYF | . | TRBV29-1 | . | TRBJ2-5
TGTGCCAGTAGCTTAGAAACGAGGATAAACACTGAAGCTTTCTTT | CASSLETRINTEAFF | . | TRBV19 | . | TRBJ1-1
TGTGCCAGCTCACACGGGACAGACAACACTGAAGCTTTCTTT | CASSHGTDNTEAFF | . | TRBV18 | TRBD1 | TRBJ1-1
TGTGCCAGCAGCCAGAACAGGGGGCTCGGCGAGCAGTTCTTC | CASSQNRGLGEQFF | . | TRBV7-6 | TRBD1 | TRBJ2-1
TGTGCCAGCAGTGGGGACAGGGGGCCCTACAATGAGCAGTTCTTC | CASSGDRGPYNEQFF | . | TRBV2 | TRBD1 | TRBJ2-1
TGTGCCAGCAGTGAGGGGGCGCTGATCTACGAGCAGTACTTC | CASSEGALIYEQYF | . | TRBV6-1 | . | TRBJ2-7
TGTGCCAGCAGTGAACAAGCAGGCCGGAACTATGGCTACACCTTC | CASSEQAGRNYGYTF | . | TRBV6-1 | . | TRBJ1-2
TGTGCCAGCAGTGGAGGTAGGGTCCTTTATCAGCCCCAGCATTTT | CASSGGRVLYQPQHF | few | TRBV2 | . | TRBJ1-5
TGTGCCAGCAGTTCCACGGGGGCAGACTATGGCTACACCTTC | CASSSTGADYGYTF | medium-sized | TRBV6-5 | . | TRBJ1-2
TGTGCCAGCAGCTCGATAGCGGGGTCGGCAGATACGCAGTATTTT | CASSSIAGSADTQYF | . | TRBV7-2 | TRBD2 | TRBJ2-3
TGTGCCAGCAGGTCGGGGGGGAATACGCAGTATTTT | CASRSGGNTQYF | . | TRBV7-2 | TRBD2 | TRBJ2-3
TGTGCCAGCAGCACAGGGGTTATCGATGAGCAGTTCTTC | CASSTGVIDEQFF | . | TRBV9 | TRBD1 | TRBJ2-1
TGTGCCAGCAGAATTAAAAATGAGCAGTTCTTC | CASRIKNEQFF | . | TRBV6-6 | . | TRBJ2-1
TGTGCCAGCAGCTTAACAGGGGTAAGGGAGACCCAGTACTTC | CASSLTGVRETQYF | . | TRBV7-9 | TRBD1 | TRBJ2-5
TGTGCCAGCAGCTTGACAGGAGAATGGATTAGGGCTTTCTTT | CASSLTGEWIRAFF | . | TRBV7-9 | . | TRBJ1-1
TGTGCCAGCTCTGAAGGGCGGGAGCCAACTAATGAAAAACTGTTTTTT | CASSEGREPTNEKLFF | . | TRBV6-4 | . | TRBJ1-4
TGTGCCAGCAGTGAACAGGGGGGGGGTCGGAACTATGGCTACACCTTC | CASSEQGGGRNYGYTF | . | TRBV28 | TRBD1 | TRBJ1-2
TGTGCCAGCAGTCGGACAGGGGTCGGCAATCAGCCCCAGCATTTT | CASSRTGVGNQPQHF | . | TRBV5-5 | TRBD1 | TRBJ1-5
TGTGCCAGCAGTGAAAGGCTTGCTAGCTACAATGAGCAGTTCTTC | CASSERLASYNEQFF | . | TRBV25-1 | . | TRBJ2-1
TGTGCCAGCAGTTCTGGAGGAACAGGGGTCAATGAGCAGTTCTTC | CASSSGGTGVNEQFF | . | TRBV13 | TRBD1 | TRBJ2-1